This entry features one T cell receptor beta chain sequence. What it recognizes is unknown. Germline V gene data show CDR1 as SGHNT and CDR2 as YYREEE (reference sequence). The CDR3 has 16 residues. The V gene lost 3 bases and the J gene lost 5 bases, with 20 bases spanning the gap. This entry belongs to a study of shared clonotypes between healthy human individuals. TCRdb's table, derived via immunoSEQ multiplex PCR, lists solely in-frame clones and lacks some. In the table there are more than 2,000,000 clones, 90% to 95% of which are singletons. Study findings and constraints: Non-shared clonotypes had lower generation probabilities than clonotypes shared by all four sorted-subset donors.

The J gene is TRBJ1-1, the V gene TRBV5-4, with D unclear. This TCR was recovered from a man aged 18 to 29 in good health. Sequenced: naive CD4+ T cells sorted from blood. Subset specified: CD45RA+ positively selected. The CDR3 sequence is CASSSPNFGGGTEAFF. CDR3 DNA sequence: TGTGCCAGCAGCTCCCCAAACTTTGGCGGTGGAACTGAAGCTTTCTTT.